The 24 T cell receptor beta chains reported below all come from one sample, sequenced in a study of long-term antiretroviral therapy in people with HIV. Running of the v3.0 immunoSEQ assay took place at survey level. Here immunoSEQ multiplex PCR was the method, and the copy in TCRdb shows in-frame clones only, minus some. The table lists 30,000 or so clones, 75% to 90% of them singletons. Sequenced material: unsorted PBMCs, taken approximately 5 years before starting antiretroviral therapy. The receptors here all came from a middle-aged man with HIV.

This chain connects TRBV29-1 to TRBJ2-5, with 7 bases matching TRBD1. V was pared by 8 bases and J by 5 bases, with 8 bases of the junction left unmatched. The CDR3 runs to 12 residues. Germline V gene sequence: CDR1 SQVTM, CDR2 ANQGSEA. CDR3 coding DNA: TGCAGCTTTTTAACAGGGGTGGAGACCCAGTACTTC. Translated, it gives CSFLTGVETQYF.

The gene calls are TRBV14 and TRBJ1-1; D not certain. The CDR3 totals 13 residues. Germline assignment: CDR1 SGHDN and CDR2 FVKESK. V was pared by 6 bases and J by 2 bases, with 10 bases between. The CDR3 region has the DNA TGTGCCAGCAGTCTTCAGGCCAACACTGAAGCTTTCTTT. It yields the protein CASSLQANTEAFF.

The chain recombines TRBV11-2 with TRBJ2-3, with D possibly being TRBD2 (5 bases). CDR1 SGHAT and CDR2 FQNNGV come from the germline V gene. V gave up 1 base and J gave up 2 bases, with 19 bases separating them. The CDR3 is 18 residues long. CDR3 sequence reads: CASSLALRPRRVTDTQYF. In DNA, the CDR3 is TGTGCCAGCAGCTTAGCCCTGCGCCCCCGGCGGGTCACAGATACGCAGTATTTT. Based on the CDR3 plus reference TRBV11-2 and TRBJ2-3, the full variable domain is EAGVAQSPRYKIIEKRQSVAFWCNPISGHATLYWYQQILGQGPKLLIQFQNNGVVDDSQLPKDRFSAERLKGVDSTLKIQPAKLEDSAVYLCASSLALRPRRVTDTQYFGPGTRLTVL.

The genes are TRBV5-1 and TRBJ2-5; TRBD1 matches 7 bases. V was clipped by 3 bases and J by 5 bases; unmatched bases: 4. In germline, CDR1 is SGHRS, CDR2 YFSETQ. The CDR3 has 13 amino acids. The CDR3 sequence is CASSWQGEETQYF. CDR3 nucleotides: TGCGCCAGCAGCTGGCAGGGGGAGGAGACCCAGTACTTC. Full variable domain (outside the CDR3, taken from reference TRBV5-1 and TRBJ2-5): KAGVTQTPRYLIKTRGQQVTLSCSPISGHRSVSWYQQTPGQGLQFLFEYFSETQRNKGNFPGRFSGRQFSNSRSEMNVSTLELGDSALYLCASSWQGEETQYFGPGTRLLVL.

V usage is TRBV5-1 and J usage is TRBJ2-2; D is ambiguous. The CDR3 is made up of 16 amino acids. In germline, CDR1 is SGHRS, CDR2 YFSETQ. The V end was cut by 4 bases, the J end by 2 bases, with 15 bases between. CDR3 coding DNA: TGCGCCAGCAGCCTAAGACCGGCGACAAACACCGGGGAGCTGTTTTTT. Protein: CASSLRPATNTGELFF.

The chain has TRBV6-1 and TRBJ1-1; D call uncertain. This CDR3 is 13 amino acids long. Germline CDR1 MNHNS, CDR2 SASEGT. The V end lost 2 bases, the J end lost 1 base, and 5 bases lay between the germline ends. The CDR3 loop reads CASSERGNTEAFF. The CDR3 DNA reads as TGTGCCAGCAGTGAACGGGGGAACACTGAAGCTTTCTTT.

The chain carries TRBV27 and TRBJ2-7; the match to TRBD1 covers 7 bases. V shed 7 bases and J 5 bases; nucleotides not matched to a gene: 5. The CDR3 loop spans 12 amino acids. Germline V CDR1 and CDR2: MNHEY, SMNVEV (reference sequence). CDR3 nucleotides: TGTGCCAGCATCCAAGGGGGCAACGAGCAGTACTTC. Its protein product is CASIQGGNEQYF.

Remarks on this clone: At one boundary the junction diverges from the germline segment, which might be a read error. The chain links TRBV7-7 to TRBJ2-5; 7 bases fit TRBD1. Germline CDR1 and CDR2: SSHAT and FNYEAQ (reference sequence). The CDR3 spans 15 residues. Here the CDR3 DNA reads TGTGCTAGCAGCTTGGGACAGACCTTCCAAGAGACCCAGTACTTC. Its translation: CASSLGQTFQETQYF.

CDR3 bases: TGTGCCAGCAGCCGGGACAGGGGGCGAACTGAAGCTTTCTTT. Protein: CASSRDRGRTEAFF. This chain links TRBV7-9 with TRBJ1-1, with TRBD1 matching over 12 bases. With 5 bases clipped from V and 5 bases from J, the junction kept 3 bases outside the gene matches. The germline V gene has CDR1 SEHNR and CDR2 FQNEAQ (reference sequence). CDR3 length: 14 amino acids.

V and J are TRBV10-3 and TRBJ1-4; 8 bases align to TRBD1. The CDR3 runs 14 residues. CDR1 is ENHRY and CDR2 is SYGVKD in the germline V gene. V shed 6 bases and J 3 bases; nucleotides not matched to a gene: 3. The CDR3 sequence is CAIREDRANEKLFF. The CDR3 nucleotides are TGTGCCATCAGGGAGGACAGGGCTAATGAAAAACTGTTTTTT.

This sequence joins TRBV5-1 and TRBJ1-1; D is unclear. Germline V gene lookup returns CDR1 SGHRS and CDR2 YFSETQ. This CDR3 is 13 amino acids long. The germline V and J ends were trimmed by 1 base and 5 bases, with 9 bases remaining between them. CDR3 sequence reads: CASSLFAGTEAFF. In DNA, the CDR3 is TGCGCCAGCAGCTTGTTCGCGGGAACTGAAGCTTTCTTT.

CDR3 coding DNA: TGTGCCAGCATCCAGCGGGGCGGAACCTACGAGCAGTACTTC. It translates to CASIQRGGTYEQYF. This chain connects TRBV6-1 to TRBJ2-7; 7 bases are shared with TRBD2. J lost 2 bases, V lost 7 bases, and 8 bases had no gene match. Germline values: CDR1 MNHNS, CDR2 SASEGT. CDR3 size: 14 residues.

This clone has just a few counts. The chain employs TRBV12-5 and TRBJ2-7; TRBD1 is a possible D gene (5 bases). The V gene's germline CDR1 is LGHNT and CDR2 FRNRAP. The CDR3 spans 14 residues. Deletions cut 2 bases from V and 5 bases from J, with 13 bases between. The CDR3 loop reads CASGLSAGRDEQYF. CDR3 sequence (DNA): TGTGCTAGTGGTTTGTCGGCAGGGCGCGACGAGCAGTACTTC.

The rearrangement links TRBV13 to TRBJ2-3; 13 bases align to TRBD2. The CDR3 totals 16 residues. V shed 5 bases and J 4 bases; nucleotides not matched to a gene: 6. CDR1 is PRHDT, CDR2 FYEKMQ, per germline (reference sequence). DNA of the CDR3: TGTGCCAGCAGCCCGCGGACTAGCGGGGGCGCAGATACGCAGTATTTT. As protein: CASSPRTSGGADTQYF. Full variable domain (remainder filled in from reference TRBV13 and TRBJ2-3): AAGVIQSPRHLIKEKRETATLKCYPIPRHDTVYWYQQGPGQDPQFLISFYEKMQSDKGSIPDRFSAQQFSDYHSELNMSSLELGDSALYFCASSPRTSGGADTQYFGPGTRLTVL.

This chain joins TRBV5-4 and TRBJ2-3; D unclear. The CDR3 is 16 residues long. Trimming cost V 0 bases and J 2 bases, with 13 bases left between them. Looked up from germline, CDR1 is SGHNT and CDR2 is YYREEE (reference sequence). CDR3: CASSLVQAPTTDTQYF. The DNA of the CDR3 is TGTGCCAGCAGCTTGGTTCAGGCTCCCACCACAGATACGCAGTATTTT.

CDR3 loop: CAPQAGQETQYF. The DNA for the CDR3 is TGTGCCCCCCAGGCCGGACAAGAGACCCAGTACTTC. The V and J genes are TRBV10-3 and TRBJ2-5; D unclear. The CDR3 length is 12 residues. In germline, CDR1 is ENHRY, CDR2 SYGVKD. V was clipped by 11 bases and J by 2 bases, with 12 bases between them.

The chain recombines TRBV6-5 with TRBJ2-7; D unclear. Between the trimmed V and J ends, which lost 0 bases and 0 bases, there was a span of 12 bases. CDR3 size: 16 residues. The germline V gene has CDR1 MNHEY and CDR2 SVGAGI. CDR3 loop: CASSYSPRGVSYEQYF. CDR3 in DNA: TGTGCCAGCAGTTACTCCCCCCGCGGTGTCTCCTACGAGCAGTACTTC.

The rearrangement joins TRBV6-6 to TRBJ2-3; no clear D. With 5 bases removed from V and 6 bases from J, the gap between germline ends came to 9 bases. The length of the CDR3 is 12 residues. Germline CDR1 is MNHNY and CDR2 is SVGAGI (reference sequence). The CDR3 reads CASSASQDTQYF. The DNA for the CDR3 is TGTGCCAGCAGTGCATCTCAGGATACGCAGTATTTT.

The V call is TRBV9, the J call TRBJ2-2; D possibly corresponds to TRBD2 (5 bases). Trimming pared 4 bases from V and 6 bases from J, leaving 10 bases between. CDR1 and CDR2 from the germline V gene are SGDLS and YYNGEE. The CDR3 has 13 residues. The CDR3 is CASSYDSAGELFF. CDR3 in DNA: TGTGCCAGCAGCTACGATAGCGCCGGGGAGCTGTTTTTT. Full variable domain (remainder filled in from reference TRBV9 and TRBJ2-2): DSGVTQTPKHLITATGQRVTLRCSPRSGDLSVYWYQQSLDQGLQFLIQYYNGEERAKGNILERFSAQQFPDLHSELNLSSLELGDSALYFCASSYDSAGELFFGEGSRLTVL.

This clone was observed once. V and J are TRBV18 and TRBJ1-4, with 7 bases that match TRBD1. The CDR3 spans 14 residues. The trim removed 8 bases at V and 6 bases at J, leaving 9 bases unmatched. The germline CDR1 and CDR2 sequences are KGHSH and LQKENI. The CDR3 region is CASQRQGRDEKLFF. CDR3 in DNA: TGTGCCAGCCAACGACAGGGAAGGGATGAAAAACTGTTTTTT.

V usage is TRBV5-6 and J usage is TRBJ2-7; TRBD1 aligns across 7 bases. V gave up 3 bases and J gave up 3 bases; unmatched junction bases: 6. CDR3 length: 14 residues. In germline, CDR1 is SGHDT, CDR2 YYEEEE. CDR3 nucleotide sequence: TGTGCCAGCAGCTCAATTGGGACAGACTACGAGCAGTACTTC. As protein: CASSSIGTDYEQYF. The whole variable domain, remainder taken from reference TRBV5-6 and TRBJ2-7, is DAGVTQSPTHLIKTRGQQVTLRCSPKSGHDTVSWYQQALGQGPQFIFQYYEEEERQRGNFPDRFSGHQFPNYSSELNVNALLLGDSALYLCASSSIGTDYEQYFGPGTRLTVT.

The chain combines TRBV5-1 with TRBJ1-1; no clear D gene. CDR1 and CDR2 from the germline V gene are SGHRS and YFSETQ. V was pared by 0 bases and J by 1 base, with 10 bases between. The CDR3 covers 15 residues. CDR3 sequence: CASSLVLPSNTEAFF. The CDR3 region has the DNA TGCGCCAGCAGCTTGGTCCTGCCCTCGAACACTGAAGCTTTCTTT.

The chain is built from TRBV6-6 and TRBJ1-1; tentative D call: TRBD1 (6 bases). Germline V gene data show CDR1 as MNHNY and CDR2 as SVGAGI (reference sequence). Trimming stripped 5 bases from V and 5 bases from J, with 15 bases between. This CDR3 has 14 residues. CDR3 in DNA: TGTGCCAGCAGTCTTTTGGCAGGGGAAACTGAAGCTTTCTTT. Amino acids: CASSLLAGETEAFF.

This clone has a single count. The rearrangement uses TRBV5-1 and TRBJ1-4; D not resolved. Germline lookup yields CDR1 SGHRS and CDR2 YFSETQ. Trimming removed 0 bases at V and 4 bases at J, with 7 bases between. The CDR3 loop spans 14 amino acids. The CDR3 DNA reads TGCGCCAGCAGCTTGGCCGACTATAATGAAAAACTGTTTTTT. It translates to CASSLADYNEKLFF.